A single T cell receptor beta chain is shown here with its context. In the authors' methods: Reference gene primer amplification gave nucleated cell count estimates. This table comes from immunoSEQ multiplex PCR, and its TCRdb copy is limited to in-frame clones, with some not included. V and J calls plus clone size are reproduced from that table; the DNA served to infer D and trimming. The sample has around 140,000 clones; over 70% are singletons. CDR1 is LNHDA and CDR2 is SQIVND in the germline V gene (reference sequence). The CDR3 spans 16 residues. With V trimmed by 7 bases and J by 0 bases, 9 bases remained unmatched. The sample originates from a study of blood T cell repertoires in COVID-19. Study background: Material from acute and convalescent COVID-19 was sourced from the United States, Italy and Spain.

The sequenced sample was peripheral blood. The chain employs TRBV19 and TRBJ2-1; 7 nucleotides match TRBD2. This sequence originates from a woman in her fifties or sixties with acute or convalescent COVID-19. The DNA for the CDR3 is TGTGCCAGTACCCCACTAGCGAGAAGCTCCTACAATGAGCAGTTCTTC. Translation: CASTPLARSSYNEQFF.